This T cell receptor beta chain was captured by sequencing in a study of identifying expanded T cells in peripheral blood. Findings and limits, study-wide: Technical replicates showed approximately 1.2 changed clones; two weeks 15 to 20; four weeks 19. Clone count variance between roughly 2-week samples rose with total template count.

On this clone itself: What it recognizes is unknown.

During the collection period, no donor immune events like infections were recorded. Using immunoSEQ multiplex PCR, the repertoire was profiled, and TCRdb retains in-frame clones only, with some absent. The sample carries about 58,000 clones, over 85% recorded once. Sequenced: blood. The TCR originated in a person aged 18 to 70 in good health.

CDR3 loop: CAWSVKAPLTDTQYF. As DNA, the CDR3 is TGTGCCTGGAGTGTTAAAGCCCCATTAACAGATACGCAGTATTTT. The chain is built from TRBV30 and TRBJ2-3; D is uncertain. The length of the CDR3 is 15 residues. CDR1 is GTSNPN and CDR2 is SVGIG in the germline V gene (reference sequence). V shed 0 bases and J shed 3 bases, with 13 bases lying between them.